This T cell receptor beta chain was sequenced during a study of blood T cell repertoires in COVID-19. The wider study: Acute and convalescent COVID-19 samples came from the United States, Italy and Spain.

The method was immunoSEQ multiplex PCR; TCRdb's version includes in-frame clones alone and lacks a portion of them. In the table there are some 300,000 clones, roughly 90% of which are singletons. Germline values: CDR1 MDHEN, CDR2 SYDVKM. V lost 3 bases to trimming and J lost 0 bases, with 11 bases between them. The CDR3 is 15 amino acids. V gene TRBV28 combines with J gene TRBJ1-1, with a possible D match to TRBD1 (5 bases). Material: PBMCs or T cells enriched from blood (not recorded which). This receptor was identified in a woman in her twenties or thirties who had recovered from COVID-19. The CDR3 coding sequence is TGTGCCAGCAGTTTTGGGGGGAACATGAACACTGAAGCTTTCTTT. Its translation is CASSFGGNMNTEAFF.